This is a list of T cell receptor beta chains from one sample in a study of T cell responses to AZD1222 COVID-19 vaccine. The table came from immunoSEQ multiplex PCR; TCRdb's copy has only in-frame clones and leaves some out. The sample includes some 120,000 clones, 85% to 90% of them seen just once. Sequencing was performed on peripheral blood, taken 28 days after the second AZD1222 dose. The receptors shown here come from an adult who received the AZD1222 COVID-19 vaccine. The CDR3 runs from the conserved cysteine through the conserved F or W. D genes are given only for firm matches. Not every row has a clone size; where given, it reads once, few, many or a size class.

d_call: NA; clone_size: NA; v_call: TRBV19; cdr3_length: 13; j_call: TRBJ2-5; cdr3_nt: TGTGCCAGTAGTATCGGCCAGGCCGAGACCCAGTACTTC; cdr3_aa: CASSIGQAETQYF
d_call: NA; clone_size: once; v_call: TRBV5-1; cdr3_length: 14; j_call: TRBJ1-3; cdr3_nt: TGCGCCAGCGGTCCAAATAGAGGAGAAAACACCATATATTTT; cdr3_aa: CASGPNRGENTIYF
d_call: TRBD1; clone_size: NA; v_call: TRBV19; cdr3_length: 16; j_call: TRBJ2-7; cdr3_nt: TGTGCCAGTAGTAGCCCGGGACAGGGGGCTACCTACGAGCAGTACTTC; cdr3_aa: CASSSPGQGATYEQYF
d_call: TRBD1; clone_size: NA; v_call: TRBV19; cdr3_length: 16; j_call: TRBJ1-2; cdr3_nt: TGTGCCAGTACCGGGACAGGGGAACCTCCTAACTATGGCTACACCTTC; cdr3_aa: CASTGTGEPPNYGYTF
d_call: TRBD1; clone_size: few; v_call: TRBV19; cdr3_length: 15; j_call: TRBJ1-4; cdr3_nt: TGTGCCACCAAGGGGGCGGGCAAGGCTAATGAAAAACTGTTTTTT; cdr3_aa: CATKGAGKANEKLFF
d_call: TRBD2; clone_size: NA; v_call: TRBV7-9; cdr3_length: 16; j_call: TRBJ2-3; cdr3_nt: TGTGCCAGCAGCGACGGACTAGCGGGGGGATCAGATACGCAGTATTTT; cdr3_aa: CASSDGLAGGSDTQYF
d_call: TRBD2; clone_size: NA; v_call: TRBV19; cdr3_length: 13; j_call: TRBJ2-5; cdr3_nt: TGTGCCAGTAGTAGACTAGCATGGGAGACCCAGTACTTC; cdr3_aa: CASSRLAWETQYF
d_call: TRBD1; clone_size: NA; v_call: TRBV29-1; cdr3_length: 11; j_call: TRBJ2-4; cdr3_nt: TGCAGCGTGCCCATGGGACAGGTTCAGTACTTC; cdr3_aa: CSVPMGQVQYF
d_call: NA; clone_size: NA; v_call: TRBV7-2; cdr3_length: 14; j_call: TRBJ1-1; cdr3_nt: TGTGCCAGCAGATTCCCTACAGGGAACACTGAAGCTTTCTTT; cdr3_aa: CASRFPTGNTEAFF
d_call: TRBD1; clone_size: NA; v_call: TRBV19; cdr3_length: 14; j_call: TRBJ1-1; cdr3_nt: TGTGCCAGTACCCCGACAGGGGTGAACACTGAAGCTTTCTTT; cdr3_aa: CASTPTGVNTEAFF
d_call: TRBD1; clone_size: NA; v_call: TRBV5-1; cdr3_length: 16; j_call: TRBJ1-3; cdr3_nt: TGCGCCAGCAGCTGGGGACAGGCGAGCTCTGGAAACACCATATATTTT; cdr3_aa: CASSWGQASSGNTIYF
d_call: NA; clone_size: NA; v_call: TRBV7-9; cdr3_length: 13; j_call: TRBJ2-1; cdr3_nt: TGTGCCAGCAGCTCGACAGGTTACAATGAGCAGTTCTTC; cdr3_aa: CASSSTGYNEQFF
d_call: TRBD1; clone_size: NA; v_call: TRBV11-2; cdr3_length: 14; j_call: TRBJ1-4; cdr3_nt: TGTGCCAGCAGCCGTGGACAGGGAAGTGAAAAACTGTTTTTT; cdr3_aa: CASSRGQGSEKLFF
d_call: NA; clone_size: NA; v_call: TRBV5-1; cdr3_length: 13; j_call: TRBJ1-5; cdr3_nt: TGCGCCAGCAGTGAGGGGAGCAATCAGCCCCAGCATTTT; cdr3_aa: CASSEGSNQPQHF
d_call: NA; clone_size: NA; v_call: TRBV3-1/TRBV3-2; cdr3_length: 14; j_call: TRBJ2-5; cdr3_nt: TGTGCCAGCAGCCTAGCGCCATTCCAAGAGACCCAGTACTTC; cdr3_aa: CASSLAPFQETQYF
d_call: NA; clone_size: NA; v_call: TRBV5-1; cdr3_length: 14; j_call: TRBJ1-3; cdr3_nt: TGCGCCAGCAGCCCGGACACCTCTGGAAACACCATATATTTT; cdr3_aa: CASSPDTSGNTIYF
d_call: NA; clone_size: NA; v_call: TRBV6-4; cdr3_length: 16; j_call: TRBJ1-2; cdr3_nt: TGTGCCAGCAGCGTACAACAGGGAGGGCAACTCTATGGCTACACCTTC; cdr3_aa: CASSVQQGGQLYGYTF
d_call: NA; clone_size: NA; v_call: TRBV7-9; cdr3_length: 19; j_call: TRBJ2-1; cdr3_nt: TGTGCCAGCAGCTCTACCGACCGTCTTCCAACCTCCTCCTACAATGAGCAGTTCTTC; cdr3_aa: CASSSTDRLPTSSYNEQFF
d_call: NA; clone_size: NA; v_call: TRBV10-3; cdr3_length: 13; j_call: TRBJ2-7; cdr3_nt: TGTGCCATCAGCTTCGACGGAGTCTACGAGCAGTACTTC; cdr3_aa: CAISFDGVYEQYF
d_call: NA; clone_size: NA; v_call: TRBV6-4; cdr3_length: 12; j_call: TRBJ2-3; cdr3_nt: TGTGCCAGAATGACCCCCACAGATACGCAGTATTTT; cdr3_aa: CARMTPTDTQYF
d_call: NA; clone_size: NA; v_call: TRBV2; cdr3_length: 14; j_call: TRBJ2-3; cdr3_nt: TGTGCCAGCAGTGAAGGGCTAGGCACAGATACGCAGTATTTT; cdr3_aa: CASSEGLGTDTQYF
d_call: NA; clone_size: NA; v_call: TRBV28; cdr3_length: 15; j_call: TRBJ1-2; cdr3_nt: TGTGCCAGCACACGGGGGGGCAGGGAGTATAGTGGCTACACCTTC; cdr3_aa: CASTRGGREYSGYTF
d_call: NA; clone_size: NA; v_call: TRBV5-1; cdr3_length: 17; j_call: TRBJ2-1; cdr3_nt: TGCGCCAGCAGCGCGATAGGGGGGAAGACAGGGTCGAATGAGCAGTTCTTC; cdr3_aa: CASSAIGGKTGSNEQFF
d_call: NA; clone_size: NA; v_call: TRBV7-2; cdr3_length: 16; j_call: TRBJ1-1; cdr3_nt: TGTGCCAGCAGCTTAGGGGGAAGGGGCATGAACACTGAAGCTTTCTTT; cdr3_aa: CASSLGGRGMNTEAFF
d_call: NA; clone_size: NA; v_call: TRBV5-1; cdr3_length: 16; j_call: TRBJ2-3; cdr3_nt: TGCGCCAGCAGCTTAGGGAAGGGACTGAGCACAGATACGCAGTATTTT; cdr3_aa: CASSLGKGLSTDTQYF
d_call: NA; clone_size: NA; v_call: TRBV7-6; cdr3_length: 14; j_call: TRBJ1-2; cdr3_nt: TGTGCCAGCAGCCCCGCAGGAGCTAACTATGGCTACACCTTC; cdr3_aa: CASSPAGANYGYTF
d_call: NA; clone_size: once; v_call: TRBV5-1; cdr3_length: 13; j_call: TRBJ1-6; cdr3_nt: TGCGCCAGCAGGGTGGAAGGGGATTCACCCCTCCACTTT; cdr3_aa: CASRVEGDSPLHF
d_call: NA; clone_size: NA; v_call: TRBV7-2; cdr3_length: 14; j_call: TRBJ1-2; cdr3_nt: TGTGCCAGCAGCCCGGATACAGGGTTCTATGGCTACACCTTC; cdr3_aa: CASSPDTGFYGYTF
d_call: NA; clone_size: few; v_call: TRBV28; cdr3_length: 17; j_call: TRBJ2-7; cdr3_nt: TGTGCCAGCAGTTCAAGCGTCGGGACGGCCAATTCCTACGAGCAGTACTTC; cdr3_aa: CASSSSVGTANSYEQYF
d_call: NA; clone_size: NA; v_call: TRBV28; cdr3_length: 12; j_call: TRBJ2-7; cdr3_nt: TGTGCCAGCAGTTATTCCCCCCGCGAGCAGTACTTC; cdr3_aa: CASSYSPREQYF
d_call: TRBD1; clone_size: NA; v_call: TRBV2; cdr3_length: 14; j_call: TRBJ1-6; cdr3_nt: TGTGCCACTAGACAGGGGGGGCCCTATTCACCCCTCCACTTT; cdr3_aa: CATRQGGPYSPLHF
d_call: TRBD2; clone_size: NA; v_call: TRBV6-1; cdr3_length: 15; j_call: TRBJ2-1; cdr3_nt: TGTGCCAGCAGTGAAGGGTCTAGCGGGGCCAATGAGCAGTTCTTC; cdr3_aa: CASSEGSSGANEQFF
d_call: NA; clone_size: NA; v_call: TRBV6-6; cdr3_length: 12; j_call: TRBJ2-1; cdr3_nt: TGTGCCAGCAGTCGGGACTCTACTGAGCAGTTCTTC; cdr3_aa: CASSRDSTEQFF
d_call: NA; clone_size: NA; v_call: TRBV11-3; cdr3_length: 14; j_call: TRBJ1-3; cdr3_nt: TGTGCCAGCAGCGGCAGGGACTCTGGAAACACCATATATTTT; cdr3_aa: CASSGRDSGNTIYF
d_call: TRBD2; clone_size: NA; v_call: TRBV7-7; cdr3_length: 15; j_call: TRBJ2-5; cdr3_nt: TGTGCCAGCAGCTTCCAGGGAGGGGAGCAAGAGACCCAGTACTTC; cdr3_aa: CASSFQGGEQETQYF
d_call: NA; clone_size: NA; v_call: TRBV28; cdr3_length: 14; j_call: TRBJ2-7; cdr3_nt: TGTGCCAGCATCCTAGGGAGTCTGGCGGGGGAGCAGTACTTC; cdr3_aa: CASILGSLAGEQYF
d_call: TRBD2; clone_size: NA; v_call: TRBV11-2; cdr3_length: 15; j_call: TRBJ2-7; cdr3_nt: TGTGCCAGCAGCTTGGCTTACGGGGGGGTCTACGAGCAGTACTTC; cdr3_aa: CASSLAYGGVYEQYF
d_call: TRBD2; clone_size: NA; v_call: TRBV6-4; cdr3_length: 16; j_call: TRBJ2-2; cdr3_nt: TGTGCCAGCAGCCCACTAGCGGTAGCGAACACCGGGGAGCTGTTTTTT; cdr3_aa: CASSPLAVANTGELFF
d_call: TRBD2; clone_size: NA; v_call: TRBV9; cdr3_length: 16; j_call: TRBJ2-3; cdr3_nt: TGTGCCAGCAGCGTAGCTGGGACTAGCGTTCCAGATACGCAGTATTTT; cdr3_aa: CASSVAGTSVPDTQYF
d_call: NA; clone_size: NA; v_call: TRBV6-5; cdr3_length: 15; j_call: TRBJ1-6; cdr3_nt: TGTGCCAGCAGTTACCGGGGGGAGGTTGGTTCACCCCTCCACTTT; cdr3_aa: CASSYRGEVGSPLHF
d_call: NA; clone_size: NA; v_call: TRBV6-5; cdr3_length: 14; j_call: TRBJ1-4; cdr3_nt: TGTGCCAGCAGGAGGAGGTTTGAGACCGAAAAACTGTTTTTT; cdr3_aa: CASRRRFETEKLFF
d_call: NA; clone_size: NA; v_call: TRBV9; cdr3_length: 15; j_call: TRBJ2-1; cdr3_nt: TGTGCCAGCAGCGTAGTCCTTGGACAGTGGAATGAGCAGTTCTTC; cdr3_aa: CASSVVLGQWNEQFF
d_call: TRBD2; clone_size: NA; v_call: TRBV7-2; cdr3_length: 17; j_call: TRBJ2-3; cdr3_nt: TGTGCCAGCAGCTTAGTTTCGGGTAGCGGGGGGGCCTCTACGCAGTATTTT; cdr3_aa: CASSLVSGSGGASTQYF
d_call: TRBD1; clone_size: NA; v_call: TRBV4-3; cdr3_length: 17; j_call: TRBJ2-7; cdr3_nt: TGCGCCAGCAGCCAAGGGCAACAGGGGGCACCCTCCTACGAGCAGTACTTC; cdr3_aa: CASSQGQQGAPSYEQYF
d_call: TRBD1; clone_size: NA; v_call: TRBV19; cdr3_length: 14; j_call: TRBJ2-3; cdr3_nt: TGTGCCACCGATCCGGGACAGGGTGCAGATACGCAGTATTTT; cdr3_aa: CATDPGQGADTQYF
d_call: TRBD2; clone_size: NA; v_call: TRBV5-1; cdr3_length: 14; j_call: TRBJ2-1; cdr3_nt: TGCGCCAGCAACGGACTAGCGACCTACAATGAGCAGTTCTTC; cdr3_aa: CASNGLATYNEQFF
d_call: NA; clone_size: NA; v_call: TRBV29-1; cdr3_length: 14; j_call: TRBJ2-2; cdr3_nt: TGCAGCGTCCGCAGGGGAGGGGTGGCCGGGGAGCTGTTTTTT; cdr3_aa: CSVRRGGVAGELFF
d_call: NA; clone_size: NA; v_call: TRBV3-1/TRBV3-2; cdr3_length: 14; j_call: TRBJ2-5; cdr3_nt: TGTGCCAGCAGTCAAGGTACAGGGAAAGAGACCCAGTACTTC; cdr3_aa: CASSQGTGKETQYF
d_call: TRBD1; clone_size: NA; v_call: TRBV2; cdr3_length: 12; j_call: TRBJ2-1; cdr3_nt: TGTGCCAGCAGTACCGACAGGGGCGAGCAGTTCTTC; cdr3_aa: CASSTDRGEQFF